Presented here are 13 T cell receptor beta chains from one specimen sequenced in a study of beta chain features in type 1 diabetes. Every isolated RNA sample was fully reverse transcribed, so sequencing captured expressed TCRB transcripts. The repertoire was sequenced with immunoSEQ multiplex PCR; TCRdb's copy has only in-frame clones and lacks some. The top ten hold 3.5% to 4.5% of the sample, which has a few hundred thousand clones, 25% to 35% seen once. The sequencing input was central memory CD4+ T cells from blood. Source of these receptors: a man aged 25-45 years in good health.

The chain joins TRBV30 to TRBJ1-1; a possible D gene is TRBD1 (5 bases). V lost 1 base and J 7 bases, leaving 16 bases between the germline ends. The CDR3 runs 14 residues. Germline V gene lookup returns CDR1 GTSNPN and CDR2 SVGIG (reference sequence). The CDR3 here is CAWSAPGRGFEAFF. CDR3 DNA: TGTGCCTGGAGTGCCCCGGGACGGGGGTTTGAAGCTTTCTTT.

The chain is built from TRBV5-4 and TRBJ2-4; unclear D gene. Germline assignment: CDR1 SGHNT and CDR2 YYREEE (reference sequence). The CDR3 sequence is 15 residues long. The V end lost 0 bases, the J end lost 2 bases, and 9 bases lay between the germline ends. DNA of the CDR3: TGTGCCAGCAGCTTGGGGGCAGGCTCCAAAAACATTCAGTACTTC. Translating gives CASSLGAGSKNIQYF.

Only a few counts were recorded for this clone. The chain has TRBV7-2 and TRBJ2-7; 7 bases are a match to TRBD1. This CDR3 has 14 amino acids. Germline V lookup: CDR1 SGHTA, CDR2 FQGNSA. Unmatched junction bases numbered 5, after V lost 1 base and J lost 5 bases. CDR3 nucleotide sequence: TGTGCCAGCAGCTTAGATTGGGACAGAAACGAGCAGTACTTC. Residues: CASSLDWDRNEQYF.

Notes on this clone: A single base separates this from a much larger clone, so it may be a read error. The rearrangement uses TRBV11-2 and TRBJ2-2; no reliable D call. V was shortened by 3 bases and J by 3 bases, with 5 bases between the two germline ends. This CDR3 region has 13 residues. Germline values: CDR1 SGHAT, CDR2 FQNNGV. The CDR3 DNA follows: TGTGCCAGCAGCTTGGTCGACACCGGGGAGCTGTTTTTT. Translating it yields CASSLVDTGELFF.

This clone has more than one count but fewer than ten. The rearrangement joins TRBV5-1 to TRBJ1-1; unclear D gene. This CDR3 spans 14 amino acids. CDR1 is SGHRS and CDR2 is YFSETQ in the germline V gene. Deletions cut 0 bases from V and 5 bases from J, with 11 bases between. The CDR3 is CASSLESQRTEAFF. The CDR3 DNA sequence: TGCGCCAGCAGCTTGGAATCCCAGCGGACTGAAGCTTTCTTT.

The gene calls are TRBV5-1 and TRBJ2-3, with 11 positions matching TRBD2. There are 15 residues in the CDR3. The ends lost 1 base at V and 7 bases at J; junction bases unmatched: 5. Germline V gene sequence: CDR1 SGHRS, CDR2 YFSETQ. The CDR3 region has the DNA TGCGCCAGCAGCTTGCTAGCGGGGGGCCAATATACGCAGTATTTT. This sequence encodes CASSLLAGGQYTQYF. Complete variable domain (other parts from reference TRBV5-1 and TRBJ2-3): KAGVTQTPRYLIKTRGQQVTLSCSPISGHRSVSWYQQTPGQGLQFLFEYFSETQRNKGNFPGRFSGRQFSNSRSEMNVSTLELGDSALYLCASSLLAGGQYTQYFGPGTRLTVL.

This clone was seen more than once but under ten times. The chain is built from TRBV4-3 and TRBJ2-5, with a weak D call TRBD1 (6 bases). Trimming left V 0 bases short and J 3 bases short, with 14 bases between. In germline, CDR1 is LGHNA, CDR2 YSLEER. The CDR3 contains 16 residues. This CDR3 is CASSQDLSRGKETQYF. The CDR3 DNA reads TGCGCCAGCAGCCAAGATTTAAGCAGGGGTAAAGAGACCCAGTACTTC.

The chain uses TRBV30 and TRBJ2-7, with D tentatively TRBD1 (5 bases). CDR3 size: 11 residues. Germline-derived CDR1 and CDR2 are GTSNPN and SVGIG (reference sequence). V dropped 3 bases and J dropped 5 bases, with 8 bases sitting between them. The CDR3, as DNA: TGTGCCTGGAGCAGGGTCGACGAGCAGTACTTC. It codes for CAWSRVDEQYF.

The CDR3 sequence: CASSLPTSAQNEQFF. The CDR3 bases are TGCGCCAGCAGCTTACCGACTAGCGCACAGAATGAGCAGTTCTTC. The chain carries TRBV4-1 and TRBJ2-1, with 8 bases lining up with TRBD2. The CDR3 extends over 15 amino acids. Germline values: CDR1 MGHRA, CDR2 YSYEKL. V was pared by 5 bases and J by 7 bases, with 10 bases of the junction left unmatched.

The rearrangement joins TRBV6-6 to TRBJ2-5; D is uncertain. Germline V CDR1 and CDR2: MNHNY, SVGAGI (reference sequence). Between the trimmed V and J ends, which lost 2 bases and 4 bases, there was a span of 8 bases. There are 13 residues in the CDR3. The CDR3 region has the DNA TGTGCCAGCAGTTACGAGGCAAGAGAGACCCAGTACTTC. Translating gives CASSYEARETQYF.

This clone showed up just a few times. This chain uses TRBV9 with TRBJ2-1, with 7 bases fitting TRBD2. The CDR3 sequence is 17 residues long. Germline CDR1 SGDLS, CDR2 YYNGEE. V gave up 4 bases and J gave up 9 bases; unmatched junction bases: 19. Here the CDR3 DNA reads TGTGCCAGCAGCAGCGGAACCGGGCTAGCGGAGAGGAGTGAGCAGTTCTTC. This codes for CASSSGTGLAERSEQFF.

The gene calls are TRBV9 and TRBJ1-3, with no clear D. Germline CDR1 reads SGDLS; CDR2 reads YYNGEE. Trimming stripped 2 bases from V and 0 bases from J, with 6 bases between. The CDR3 spans 14 residues. CDR3 bases: TGTGCCAGCAGCGTTAGGTCCTCTGGAAACACCATATATTTT. Protein product: CASSVRSSGNTIYF.

In its sample, this clone was seen a few times. The gene calls are TRBV20-1 and TRBJ2-7; perhaps TRBD2 as D (5 bases). The CDR3 is made up of 10 amino acids. V was pared by 3 bases and J by 7 bases, with 7 bases between. Germline-derived CDR1 and CDR2 are DFQATT and SNEGSKA (reference sequence). The CDR3: CSASRTEQYF. The CDR3 nucleotides read TGCAGTGCTAGCCGGACTGAGCAGTACTTC.